This T cell receptor beta chain was identified in a study of T cell responses to AZD1222 COVID-19 vaccine (dated by TCRdb to about 2021). Looking at the study overall: AZD1222 recipients given second doses at about 4 weeks or at about 12 weeks were pooled, since spike-specific TCR depth and breadth were not found to differ between the two schedules. TCR sequencing covered approximately 230 trial participants: 207 given two doses of AZD1222 and some 25 given two doses of MenACWY control vaccine. Trial participants were enrolled into age subgroups of 18-55, 56-69 and 70-plus years, which contained 148, 28 and 57 TCR-sequenced participants, respectively. The investigation overall reported the following: No day 14 peak-response samples were available, so repertoires were characterized only after the peak T cell response. Reportedly, almost half of the unique spike-specific TCRs recognized epitopes lying outside the regions that are mutated in the B.1.351 and B.1.1.7 variants. Conclusions about previously exposed vaccinees were limited because only a handful of AZD1222 recipients were SARS-CoV-2 seropositive at baseline. The whole spike protein was spanned by vaccine-associated CD4 TCRs, and dominant responses were seen in regions 160-218 and 743-854. A significant rise in spike-specific TCR breadth and depth was observed after two AZD1222 doses relative to day 0 and relative to MenACWY recipients. Most participants were white British and females outnumbered males, and the authors suggested that clonal diversity may have been underestimated. In the small 56-69-year group, the increase in depth fell short of significance, most likely because of low power.

On this clone: The clone's antigen remains unknown. Nothing much larger sits one base from this clone, and base qualities are not available.

The CDR3 regions of human TCRbeta chains were subjected to immunosequencing. In the original analysis: TCRs in the repertoires were compared against a reference library of SARS-CoV-2-specific TCRs that had been generated with the MIRA antigen-specificity platform. Breadth was defined as the fraction of unique TCRs that were SARS-CoV-2-associated. Depth was defined as the fraction of total T cells that were SARS-CoV-2-associated. Using the MIRA data, each spike-specific TCR was assigned both to the spike region to which the TCR was reactive and to a CD4 or CD8 class. Log10-transformed breadth and depth values were compared by one-way ANOVA with Sidak's multiple comparisons tests. Here the immuneACCESS table is served through TCRdb, limited to in-frame sequences with V and J called. Missing clones are a known gap in these copies; in checked studies unresolved V genes cover under half, and the rest lacks a known reason. V, J and clone size are those of that table, while D and trimming were read from the DNA. The sample table lists approximately 120,000 clones, less than 90% of them with a count of one. Roughly 4.5% of the sample is held by the ten biggest clonotypes.

This specimen's time point label, per the study, means: baseline before first vaccination. The vaccinee samples were drawn from two UK trials, COV001 and COV002, one of which was a single-blind randomized controlled phase 2/3 trial testing AZD1222 (ChAdOx1 nCoV-19) in healthy adults. For TCRbeta chain sequencing, PBMC samples were collected from trial participants at day 0 and at day 28 after the second dose. Via the germline V gene, CDR1 is MDHEN and CDR2 SYDVKM. The CDR3 measures 13 amino acids from cysteine to phenylalanine. Of the read, only the CDR3 DNA is kept; its 39 bases are in frame from base 1. V is reduced by 6 bases and J by 7 bases, leaving a spacing of 13 bases between them.

This receptor chain uses TRBV28 and TRBJ1-5; TRBD1 is possibly the D segment (6 matching bases). The source was peripheral blood, collected on day 0 of AZD1222 vaccination. The sequence came from an adult in good health. The DNA reads as follows: TGTGCCAGCAGACAGGGTGCTGGGCAGCCCCAGCATTTT. Its coded protein is CASRQGAGQPQHF. Where the CDR3 stops, the reference TRBV28 and TRBJ1-5 genes take over; the full variable domain is DVKVTQSSRYLVKRTGEKVFLECVQDMDHENMFWYRQDPGLGLRLIYFSYDVKMKEKGDIPEGYSVSREKKERFSLILESASTNQTSMYLCASRQGAGQPQHFGDGTRLSIL.